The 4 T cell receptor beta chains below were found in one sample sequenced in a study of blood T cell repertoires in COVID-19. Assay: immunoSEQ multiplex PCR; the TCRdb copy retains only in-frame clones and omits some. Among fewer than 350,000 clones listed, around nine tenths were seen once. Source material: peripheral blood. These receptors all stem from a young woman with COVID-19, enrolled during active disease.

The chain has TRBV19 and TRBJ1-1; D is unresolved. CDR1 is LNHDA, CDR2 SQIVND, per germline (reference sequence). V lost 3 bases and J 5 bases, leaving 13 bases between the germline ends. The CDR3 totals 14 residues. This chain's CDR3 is CASSMPGERTEAFF. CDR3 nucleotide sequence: TGTGCCAGTAGTATGCCCGGGGAGAGGACTGAAGCTTTCTTT.

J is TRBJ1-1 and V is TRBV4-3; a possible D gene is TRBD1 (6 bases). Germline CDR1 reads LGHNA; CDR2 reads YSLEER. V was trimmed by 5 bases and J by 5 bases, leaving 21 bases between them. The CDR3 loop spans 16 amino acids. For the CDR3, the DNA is TGCGCCAGCAGCAACGTCCTACCAGGGGAGGGAACTGAAGCTTTCTTT. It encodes CASSNVLPGEGTEAFF.

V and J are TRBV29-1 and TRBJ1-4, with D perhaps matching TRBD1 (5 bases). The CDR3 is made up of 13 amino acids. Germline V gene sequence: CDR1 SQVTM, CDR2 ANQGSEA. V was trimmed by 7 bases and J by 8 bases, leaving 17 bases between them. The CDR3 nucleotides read TGCAGCGCGGGACCCTCGACTGGGGAAAAACTGTTTTTT. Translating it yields CSAGPSTGEKLFF. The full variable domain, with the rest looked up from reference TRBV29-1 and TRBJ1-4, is SAVISQKPSRDICQRGTSLTIQCQVDSQVTMMFWYRQQPGQSLTLIATANQGSEATYESGFVIDKFPISRPNLTFSTLTVSNMSPEDSSIYLCSAGPSTGEKLFFGSGTQLSVL.

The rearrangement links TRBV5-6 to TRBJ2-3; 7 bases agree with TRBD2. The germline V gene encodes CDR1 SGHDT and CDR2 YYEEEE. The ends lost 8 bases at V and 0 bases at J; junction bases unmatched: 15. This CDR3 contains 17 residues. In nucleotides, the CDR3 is TGTGCCAGTGGGAAGGCTAGCGGACGTACTAGCACAGATACGCAGTATTTT. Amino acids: CASGKASGRTSTDTQYF.